The rows below give T cell receptor beta chains drawn from one sample of a study of T cell changes during pregnancy in multiple sclerosis. Sequencing used immunoSEQ multiplex PCR; TCRdb keeps in-frame clones, though not all of them. Of approximately 43,000 clones listed, 90% are singletons. The specimen comprised CD8+ T cells from peripheral blood mononuclear cells, sampled in the first trimester of pregnancy. The receptors were sampled from a female donor with multiple sclerosis, enrolled in a pregnancy study. The CDR3 runs from the conserved cysteine through the conserved F or W. Each record gives: D gene, CDR3 length, clone size, V gene, J gene, CDR3 DNA, CDR3 protein. The D gene is left open where the match is weak. Part of the rows lack a size; the others show once, few, many or a class for expanded clones.

D gene: .; CDR3 length: 16; clone size: .; V gene: TRBV7-2; J gene: TRBJ1-2; CDR3 DNA: TGTGCCAGCAGCTCGTGGGCAGCCCAGGGTGACTATGGCTACACCTTC; CDR3 protein: CASSSWAAQGDYGYTF
D gene: TRBD1; CDR3 length: 11; clone size: .; V gene: TRBV29-1; J gene: TRBJ2-7; CDR3 DNA: TGCAGCGGGGGACAGGGAGCCGAGCAGTACTTC; CDR3 protein: CSGGQGAEQYF
D gene: .; CDR3 length: 14; clone size: once; V gene: TRBV10-2; J gene: TRBJ1-1; CDR3 DNA: TGCGCCAGCTCACCGTTTACAGGGAACACTGAAGCTTTCTTT; CDR3 protein: CASSPFTGNTEAFF
D gene: .; CDR3 length: 14; clone size: .; V gene: TRBV27; J gene: TRBJ1-1; CDR3 DNA: TGTGCCAGCAGCCAGGGGATTCGGTACACTAAAGCTTTCTTT; CDR3 protein: CASSQGIRYTKAFF
D gene: TRBD1; CDR3 length: 15; clone size: .; V gene: TRBV4-3; J gene: TRBJ2-7; CDR3 DNA: TGCGCCAGCAGCCGCTCCCGGGACAGCGTTTACGAGCAGTACTTC; CDR3 protein: CASSRSRDSVYEQYF
D gene: TRBD1; CDR3 length: 13; clone size: .; V gene: TRBV2; J gene: TRBJ2-7; CDR3 DNA: TGTGCCAGCGGGGACAGGAGCTCCTACGAGCAGTACTTC; CDR3 protein: CASGDRSSYEQYF
D gene: .; CDR3 length: 13; clone size: .; V gene: TRBV2; J gene: TRBJ2-1; CDR3 DNA: TGTGCCAGCAGGGAGGGTATGTTTAATGAGCAGTTCTTC; CDR3 protein: CASREGMFNEQFF
D gene: .; CDR3 length: 16; clone size: .; V gene: TRBV7-9; J gene: TRBJ2-1; CDR3 DNA: TGTGCCAGCAGCTCGTCATCTCGGGACGGGGGCAATGAGCAGTTCTTC; CDR3 protein: CASSSSSRDGGNEQFF
D gene: TRBD2; CDR3 length: 15; clone size: .; V gene: TRBV10-3; J gene: TRBJ2-7; CDR3 DNA: TGTGCCATCGGATTGAAGGCGGGAGGAACCTACGAGCAGTACTTC; CDR3 protein: CAIGLKAGGTYEQYF
D gene: .; CDR3 length: 13; clone size: .; V gene: TRBV7-9; J gene: TRBJ1-1; CDR3 DNA: TGTGCCAGCAGCTTGGACACGAACACTGAAGCTTTCTTT; CDR3 protein: CASSLDTNTEAFF